At least ten counts were recorded for the clone carrying this T cell receptor (beta chain). Its antigen is not identified. This sample was taken from a study of early T cells in non-severe SARS-CoV-2 infection. Background on the study: The input, bulk RNA from unsorted whole blood, was sequenced, and chains were unpaired. The study, taken as a whole, reports: Database matching using VDJdb favored anti-spike CD8 responses, with private and CD4 specificities left missing.

Separate cDNA molecules each had unique molecular identifiers attached to them. In TCRdb, the 5' RACE reads were re-called with MiXCR into one record per CDR3 protein. The sample contains 35,000 to 45,000 distinct CDR3 sequences, roughly 5.7% of which appear only once. Germline V gives CDR1 DFQATT, CDR2 SNEGSKA (reference sequence). Between the trimmed V and J ends, which lost 8 bases and 3 bases, there was a span of 16 bases. The CDR3 runs to 13 residues. This TCR came from an adult who was a healthcare worker with PCR-confirmed SARS-CoV-2 infection or an uninfected control (not recorded which). Sequenced material: whole blood, taken at baseline. This chain links TRBV20-1 with TRBJ2-5; TRBD2 is a possible D gene (6 bases). The CDR3 sequence is CSRRGTGKETQYF. DNA of the CDR3: TGCAGTAGGAGGGGAACAGGAAAAGAGACCCAGTACTTC.